Listed below are T cell receptor beta chains from one sample, sequenced in a study of blood T cell repertoires in COVID-19. Only in-frame clones appear in the TCRdb table, and some are missing; sequencing was by immunoSEQ multiplex PCR. Of about 90,000 clones in the sample, over 80% were seen once. Material for sequencing was peripheral blood. The receptors here all came from a middle-aged man with acute or convalescent COVID-19. Each CDR3 is given with its conserved first and last residue. Fields, in order: D gene, clone size, J gene, V gene, CDR3 protein, CDR3 DNA. The D gene is left open where the match is weak. The size of a clone is reported for some rows only, either as once, few or many, or as a class for expanded clones.

d_gene: .; abundance: .; j_gene: TRBJ2-3; v_gene: TRBV10-3; CDR3aa: CAIRYSETSTDTQYF; CDR3nt: TGTGCCATCAGGTATAGCGAGACTAGCACAGATACGCAGTATTTT
d_gene: TRBD1; abundance: .; j_gene: TRBJ1-1; v_gene: TRBV6-2/TRBV6-3; CDR3aa: CASSGGQGITEAFF; CDR3nt: TGTGCCAGCAGTGGGGGACAGGGAATCACTGAAGCTTTCTTT
d_gene: TRBD2; abundance: .; j_gene: TRBJ2-7; v_gene: TRBV6-2/TRBV6-3; CDR3aa: CASSLRGAGEQYF; CDR3nt: TGTGCCAGCAGTTTGCGGGGGGCGGGGGAGCAGTACTTC
d_gene: .; abundance: .; j_gene: TRBJ1-5; v_gene: TRBV21-1; CDR3aa: CASSKKWGTGRQPQHF; CDR3nt: TGTGCCAGCAGCAAAAAGTGGGGGACAGGGAGGCAGCCCCAGCATTTT
d_gene: TRBD1; abundance: once; j_gene: TRBJ2-2; v_gene: TRBV11-3; CDR3aa: CASSPRDRDTGELFF; CDR3nt: TGTGCCAGCAGCCCGAGGGACAGGGACACCGGGGAGCTGTTTTTT
d_gene: .; abundance: .; j_gene: TRBJ1-2; v_gene: TRBV3-1/TRBV3-2; CDR3aa: CASSQDGNGQGYTF; CDR3nt: TGTGCCAGCAGCCAAGACGGGAATGGACAGGGCTACACCTTC
d_gene: .; abundance: .; j_gene: TRBJ2-2; v_gene: TRBV7-2; CDR3aa: CASSLAGASANTGELFF; CDR3nt: TGTGCCAGCAGCTTAGCCGGAGCAAGCGCGAACACCGGGGAGCTGTTTTTT
d_gene: .; abundance: many; j_gene: TRBJ2-7; v_gene: TRBV7-9; CDR3aa: CASSLSTIREQYF; CDR3nt: TGTGCCAGCAGCTTATCGACAATCCGGGAGCAGTACTTC
d_gene: .; abundance: .; j_gene: TRBJ1-4; v_gene: TRBV5-1; CDR3aa: CASSHLLGGANEKLFF; CDR3nt: TGCGCCAGCAGCCACCTCCTGGGGGGGGCTAATGAAAAACTGTTTTTT
d_gene: .; abundance: .; j_gene: TRBJ2-7; v_gene: TRBV5-1; CDR3aa: CASSPKSGLGVEQYF; CDR3nt: TGCGCCAGCAGCCCGAAGAGCGGGCTAGGGGTCGAGCAGTACTTC
d_gene: .; abundance: .; j_gene: TRBJ1-2; v_gene: TRBV12-3/TRBV12-4; CDR3aa: CASSSRVGYGYTF; CDR3nt: TGTGCCAGCAGTTCCAGGGTGGGCTATGGCTACACCTTC
d_gene: TRBD2; abundance: .; j_gene: TRBJ2-7; v_gene: TRBV6-5; CDR3aa: CASFSGGSSYEQYF; CDR3nt: TGTGCCAGCTTCTCCGGCGGGAGCTCCTACGAGCAGTACTTC
d_gene: .; abundance: .; j_gene: TRBJ2-7; v_gene: TRBV18; CDR3aa: CASSPLHGQGEVYEQYF; CDR3nt: TGTGCCAGCTCACCTCTCCATGGGCAGGGGGAGGTATACGAGCAGTACTTC
d_gene: TRBD1; abundance: .; j_gene: TRBJ2-4; v_gene: TRBV3-1/TRBV3-2; CDR3aa: CASSQDRGIAKNIQYF; CDR3nt: TGTGCCAGCAGCCAGGACAGGGGGATCGCCAAAAACATTCAGTACTTC
d_gene: .; abundance: .; j_gene: TRBJ2-5; v_gene: TRBV28; CDR3aa: CASSWQGWETQYF; CDR3nt: TGTGCCAGCAGTTGGCAGGGGTGGGAGACCCAGTACTTC
d_gene: TRBD1; abundance: once; j_gene: TRBJ1-2; v_gene: TRBV5-6; CDR3aa: CASSLAGTGASYGYTF; CDR3nt: TGTGCCAGCAGCTTGGCCGGGACAGGGGCGTCCTATGGCTACACCTTC
d_gene: TRBD1; abundance: .; j_gene: TRBJ2-5; v_gene: TRBV2; CDR3aa: CASNRGFQETQYF; CDR3nt: TGTGCCAGCAACAGGGGATTCCAAGAGACCCAGTACTTC
d_gene: TRBD2; abundance: .; j_gene: TRBJ2-5; v_gene: TRBV6-2/TRBV6-3; CDR3aa: CASSYGTSGAETQYF; CDR3nt: TGTGCCAGCAGTTACGGGACTAGCGGGGCCGAGACCCAGTACTTC
d_gene: TRBD1; abundance: few; j_gene: TRBJ2-7; v_gene: TRBV29-1; CDR3aa: CSVVGTGGAFNEQYF; CDR3nt: TGCAGCGTTGTCGGGACAGGGGGCGCATTCAACGAGCAGTACTTC
d_gene: TRBD1; abundance: .; j_gene: TRBJ1-4; v_gene: TRBV27; CDR3aa: CASSFKQGSEKLFF; CDR3nt: TGTGCCAGCAGCTTTAAACAGGGGTCGGAAAAACTGTTTTTT
d_gene: .; abundance: .; j_gene: TRBJ1-2; v_gene: TRBV3-1/TRBV3-2; CDR3aa: CASSHQIWSTSSRGGYTF; CDR3nt: TGTGCCAGCAGTCATCAAATCTGGTCGACATCCTCCCGGGGTGGCTACACCTTC
d_gene: .; abundance: few; j_gene: TRBJ2-7; v_gene: TRBV3-1/TRBV3-2; CDR3aa: CASSPKNGGLGYEQYF; CDR3nt: TGTGCCAGCAGTCCAAAAAATGGGGGCCTCGGTTACGAGCAGTACTTC
d_gene: .; abundance: .; j_gene: TRBJ2-7; v_gene: TRBV7-2; CDR3aa: CASSPLSQGDEQYF; CDR3nt: TGTGCCAGCAGCCCCCTCTCGCAGGGTGACGAGCAGTACTTC
d_gene: TRBD1; abundance: .; j_gene: TRBJ1-2; v_gene: TRBV7-2; CDR3aa: CASSLAVRGWGYTF; CDR3nt: TGTGCCAGCAGCTTAGCGGTCAGGGGGTGGGGCTACACCTTC
d_gene: TRBD1; abundance: .; j_gene: TRBJ2-7; v_gene: TRBV30; CDR3aa: CASGQGYEQYF; CDR3nt: TGTGCCTCGGGACAGGGCTACGAGCAGTACTTC
d_gene: .; abundance: .; j_gene: TRBJ2-2; v_gene: TRBV19; CDR3aa: CASIDGQHTGELFF; CDR3nt: TGTGCCAGTATAGACGGACAGCACACCGGGGAGCTGTTTTTT
d_gene: .; abundance: .; j_gene: TRBJ1-2; v_gene: TRBV6-5; CDR3aa: CASSYVVAGFGGYTF; CDR3nt: TGTGCCAGCAGTTACGTCGTAGCAGGGTTTGGTGGCTACACCTTC
d_gene: TRBD2; abundance: .; j_gene: TRBJ2-7; v_gene: TRBV7-2; CDR3aa: CASSLVAGGPGVYEQYF; CDR3nt: TGTGCCAGCAGCCTAGTAGCGGGAGGGCCAGGGGTGTACGAGCAGTACTTC
d_gene: TRBD1; abundance: .; j_gene: TRBJ1-5; v_gene: TRBV18; CDR3aa: CASSPGTGNQPQHF; CDR3nt: TGTGCCAGCTCACCCGGGACAGGCAATCAGCCCCAGCATTTT
d_gene: TRBD2; abundance: .; j_gene: TRBJ2-7; v_gene: TRBV27; CDR3aa: CASSLAAGGPKEQYF; CDR3nt: TGTGCCAGCAGTCTCGCTGCGGGAGGGCCTAAGGAGCAGTACTTC
d_gene: TRBD1; abundance: .; j_gene: TRBJ1-2; v_gene: TRBV5-1; CDR3aa: CASSPEGTGARGYTF; CDR3nt: TGCGCCAGCAGCCCCGAAGGGACAGGGGCCCGTGGCTACACCTTC
d_gene: TRBD1; abundance: .; j_gene: TRBJ1-1; v_gene: TRBV9; CDR3aa: CASSASSGGVTEAFF; CDR3nt: TGTGCCAGCAGCGCCTCCTCAGGGGGCGTCACTGAAGCTTTCTTT
d_gene: TRBD1; abundance: .; j_gene: TRBJ2-3; v_gene: TRBV19; CDR3aa: CASSTRDRGIGTQYF; CDR3nt: TGTGCCAGTAGTACCAGGGACAGGGGGATAGGTACGCAGTATTTT
d_gene: .; abundance: .; j_gene: TRBJ1-1; v_gene: TRBV6-5; CDR3aa: CASRRLALGAEAFF; CDR3nt: TGTGCCAGCAGAAGACTAGCCTTAGGGGCTGAAGCTTTCTTT
d_gene: .; abundance: .; j_gene: TRBJ1-1; v_gene: TRBV18; CDR3aa: CASSPGQGPMNTEAFF; CDR3nt: TGTGCCAGCTCACCAGGGCAGGGGCCCATGAACACTGAAGCTTTCTTT
d_gene: TRBD2; abundance: .; j_gene: TRBJ2-7; v_gene: TRBV3-1/TRBV3-2; CDR3aa: CASSQATSGSYEQYF; CDR3nt: TGTGCCAGCAGCCAGGCGACTAGCGGCTCCTACGAGCAGTACTTC